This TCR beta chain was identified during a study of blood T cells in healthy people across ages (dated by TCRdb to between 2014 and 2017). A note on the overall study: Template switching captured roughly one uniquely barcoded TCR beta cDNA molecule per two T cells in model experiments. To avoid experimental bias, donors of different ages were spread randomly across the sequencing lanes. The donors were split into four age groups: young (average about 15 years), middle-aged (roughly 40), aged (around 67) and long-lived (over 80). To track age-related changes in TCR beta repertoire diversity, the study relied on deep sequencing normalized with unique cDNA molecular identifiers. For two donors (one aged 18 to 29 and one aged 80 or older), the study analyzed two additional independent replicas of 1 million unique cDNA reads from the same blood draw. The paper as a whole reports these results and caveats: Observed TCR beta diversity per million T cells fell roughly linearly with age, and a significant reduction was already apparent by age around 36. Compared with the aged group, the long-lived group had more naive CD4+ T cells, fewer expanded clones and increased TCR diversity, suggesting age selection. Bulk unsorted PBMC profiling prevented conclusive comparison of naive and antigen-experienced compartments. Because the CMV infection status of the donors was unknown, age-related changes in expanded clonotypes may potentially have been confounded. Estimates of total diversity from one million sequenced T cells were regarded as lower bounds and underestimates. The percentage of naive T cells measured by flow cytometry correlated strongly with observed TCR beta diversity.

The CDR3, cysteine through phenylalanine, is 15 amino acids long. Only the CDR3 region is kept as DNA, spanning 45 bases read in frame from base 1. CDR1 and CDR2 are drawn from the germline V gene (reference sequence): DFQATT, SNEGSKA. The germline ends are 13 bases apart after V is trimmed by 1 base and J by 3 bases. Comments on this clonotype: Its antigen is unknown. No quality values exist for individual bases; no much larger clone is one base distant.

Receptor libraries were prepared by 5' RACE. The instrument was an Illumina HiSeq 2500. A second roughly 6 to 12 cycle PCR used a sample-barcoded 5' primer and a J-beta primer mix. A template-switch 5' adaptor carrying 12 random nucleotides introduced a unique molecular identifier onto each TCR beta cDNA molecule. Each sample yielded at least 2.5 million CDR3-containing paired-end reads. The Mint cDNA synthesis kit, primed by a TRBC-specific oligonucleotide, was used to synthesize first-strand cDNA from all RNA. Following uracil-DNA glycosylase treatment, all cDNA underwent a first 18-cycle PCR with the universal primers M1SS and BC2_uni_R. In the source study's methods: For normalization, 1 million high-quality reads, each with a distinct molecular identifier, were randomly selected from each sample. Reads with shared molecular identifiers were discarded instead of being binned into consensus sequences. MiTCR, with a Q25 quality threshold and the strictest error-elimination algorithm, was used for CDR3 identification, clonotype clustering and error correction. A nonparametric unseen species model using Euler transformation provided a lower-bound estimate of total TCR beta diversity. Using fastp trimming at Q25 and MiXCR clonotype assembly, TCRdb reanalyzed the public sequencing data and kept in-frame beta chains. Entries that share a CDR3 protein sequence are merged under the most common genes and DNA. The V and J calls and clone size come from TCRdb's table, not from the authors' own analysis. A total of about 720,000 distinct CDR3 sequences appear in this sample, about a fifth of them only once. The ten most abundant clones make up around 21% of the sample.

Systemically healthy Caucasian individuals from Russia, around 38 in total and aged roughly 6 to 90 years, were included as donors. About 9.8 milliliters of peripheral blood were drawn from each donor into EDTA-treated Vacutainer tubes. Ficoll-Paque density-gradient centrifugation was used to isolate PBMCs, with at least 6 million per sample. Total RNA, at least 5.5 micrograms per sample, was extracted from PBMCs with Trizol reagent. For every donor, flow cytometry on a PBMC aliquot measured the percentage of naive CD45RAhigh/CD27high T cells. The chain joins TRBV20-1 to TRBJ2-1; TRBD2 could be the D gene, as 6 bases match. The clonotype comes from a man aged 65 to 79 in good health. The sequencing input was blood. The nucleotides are TGCAGTGCTAGAGCGAGCGGAGGGAGCTACAATGAGCAGTTCTTC. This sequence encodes CSARASGGSYNEQFF.